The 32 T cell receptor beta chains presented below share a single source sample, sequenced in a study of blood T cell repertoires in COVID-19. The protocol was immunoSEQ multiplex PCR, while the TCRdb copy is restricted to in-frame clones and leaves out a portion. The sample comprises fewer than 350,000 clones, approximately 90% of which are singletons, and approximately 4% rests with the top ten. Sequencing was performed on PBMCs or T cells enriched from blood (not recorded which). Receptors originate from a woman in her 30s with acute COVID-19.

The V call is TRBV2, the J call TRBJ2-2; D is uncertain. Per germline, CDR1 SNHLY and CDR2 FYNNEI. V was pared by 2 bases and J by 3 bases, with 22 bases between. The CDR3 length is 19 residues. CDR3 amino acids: CASSERRGSSIDYTGELFF. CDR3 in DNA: TGTGCCAGCAGTGAAAGGAGAGGCTCCTCCATTGATTACACCGGGGAGCTGTTTTTT.

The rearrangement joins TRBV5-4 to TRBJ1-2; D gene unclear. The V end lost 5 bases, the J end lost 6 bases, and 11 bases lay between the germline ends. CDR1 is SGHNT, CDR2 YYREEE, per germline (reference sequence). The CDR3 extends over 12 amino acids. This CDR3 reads CASSTVQDGYTF. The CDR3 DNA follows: TGTGCCAGCAGTACCGTACAAGATGGCTACACCTTC.

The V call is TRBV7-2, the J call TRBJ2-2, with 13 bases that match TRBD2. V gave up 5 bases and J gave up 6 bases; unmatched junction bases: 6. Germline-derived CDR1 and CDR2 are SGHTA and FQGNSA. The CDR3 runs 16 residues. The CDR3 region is CASSPRTSGSSGELFF. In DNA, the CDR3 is TGTGCCAGCAGCCCGAGGACTAGCGGGAGTTCCGGGGAGCTGTTTTTT.

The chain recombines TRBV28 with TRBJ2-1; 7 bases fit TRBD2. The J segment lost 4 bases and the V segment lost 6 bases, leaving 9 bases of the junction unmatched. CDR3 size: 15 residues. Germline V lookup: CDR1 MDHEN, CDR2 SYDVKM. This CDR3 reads CASRQGLVDYNEQFF. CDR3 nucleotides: TGTGCCAGCAGACAAGGACTAGTCGATTACAATGAGCAGTTCTTC.

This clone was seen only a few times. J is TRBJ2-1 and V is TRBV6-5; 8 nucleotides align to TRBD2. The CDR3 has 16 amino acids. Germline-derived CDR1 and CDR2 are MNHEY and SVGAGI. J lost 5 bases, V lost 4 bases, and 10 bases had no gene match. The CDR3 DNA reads TGTGCCAGCAGTTCTCTTATAGCGGGACCTCACAATGAGCAGTTCTTC. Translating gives CASSSLIAGPHNEQFF.

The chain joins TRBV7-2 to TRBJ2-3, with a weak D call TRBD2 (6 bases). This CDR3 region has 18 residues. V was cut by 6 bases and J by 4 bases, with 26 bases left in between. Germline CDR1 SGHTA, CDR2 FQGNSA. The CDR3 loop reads CASSATPGLPPPPDTQYF. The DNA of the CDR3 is TGTGCCAGCAGTGCCACCCCGGGACTCCCACCGCCCCCAGATACGCAGTATTTT.

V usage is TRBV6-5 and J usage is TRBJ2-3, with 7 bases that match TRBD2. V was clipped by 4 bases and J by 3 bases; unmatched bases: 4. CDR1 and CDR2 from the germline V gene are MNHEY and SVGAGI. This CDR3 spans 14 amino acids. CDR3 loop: CASSLSGKTDTQYF. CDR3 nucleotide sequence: TGTGCCAGCAGTTTAAGCGGGAAGACAGATACGCAGTATTTT.

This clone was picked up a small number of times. Here the CDR3 reads CASSVGPSGSYNEQFF. Here the CDR3 DNA reads TGTGCCAGCAGCGTAGGCCCTTCGGGGTCCTACAATGAGCAGTTCTTC. The gene calls are TRBV9 and TRBJ2-1; possibly TRBD2 for D (5 bases). Looked up from germline, CDR1 is SGDLS and CDR2 is YYNGEE. The V and J ends lost 0 bases and 1 base respectively, with 11 bases between them. The CDR3 spans 16 residues.

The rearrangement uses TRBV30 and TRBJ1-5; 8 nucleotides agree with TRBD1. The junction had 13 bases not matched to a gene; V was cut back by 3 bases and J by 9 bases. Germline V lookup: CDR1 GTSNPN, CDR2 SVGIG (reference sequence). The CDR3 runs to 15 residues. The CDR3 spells CAWSPGTGSSRPQHF. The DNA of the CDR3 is TGTGCCTGGAGCCCGGGGACAGGATCTTCACGGCCCCAGCATTTT.

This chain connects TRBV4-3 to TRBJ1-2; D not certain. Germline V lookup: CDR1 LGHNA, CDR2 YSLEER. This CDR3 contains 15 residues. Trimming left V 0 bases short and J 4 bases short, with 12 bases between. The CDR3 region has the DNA TGCGCCAGCAGCCAAGAATTGGCAGCGTTCTATGGCTACACCTTC. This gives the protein CASSQELAAFYGYTF.

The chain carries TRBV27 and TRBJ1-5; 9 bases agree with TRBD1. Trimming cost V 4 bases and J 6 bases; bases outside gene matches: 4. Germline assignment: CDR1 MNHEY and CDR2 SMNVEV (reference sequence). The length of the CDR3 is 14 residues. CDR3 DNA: TGTGCCAGCAGTTCACAGGGGGCTTTTCAGCCCCAGCATTTT. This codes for CASSSQGAFQPQHF.

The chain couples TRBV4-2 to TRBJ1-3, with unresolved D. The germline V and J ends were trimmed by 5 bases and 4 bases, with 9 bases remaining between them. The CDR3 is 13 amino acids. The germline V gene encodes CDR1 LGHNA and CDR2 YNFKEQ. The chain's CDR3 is CASSTGIGNTIYF. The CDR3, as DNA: TGTGCCAGCAGCACCGGTATAGGAAACACCATATATTTT.

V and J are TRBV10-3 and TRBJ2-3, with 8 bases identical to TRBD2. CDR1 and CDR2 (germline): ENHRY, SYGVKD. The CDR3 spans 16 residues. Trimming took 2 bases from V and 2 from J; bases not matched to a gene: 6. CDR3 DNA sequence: TGTGCCATCAGTGAGAGTCTAGCGGGCAACACAGATACGCAGTATTTT. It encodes CAISESLAGNTDTQYF.

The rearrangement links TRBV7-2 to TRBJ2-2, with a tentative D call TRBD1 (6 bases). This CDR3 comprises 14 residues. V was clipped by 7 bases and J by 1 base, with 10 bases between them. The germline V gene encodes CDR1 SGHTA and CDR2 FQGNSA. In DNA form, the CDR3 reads TGTGCCAGCACCCTGACAGGGAACACCGGGGAGCTGTTTTTT. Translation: CASTLTGNTGELFF.

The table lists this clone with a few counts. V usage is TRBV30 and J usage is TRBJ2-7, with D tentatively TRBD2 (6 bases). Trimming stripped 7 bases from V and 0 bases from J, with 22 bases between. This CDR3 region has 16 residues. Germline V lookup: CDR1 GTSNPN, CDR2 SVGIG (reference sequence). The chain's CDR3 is CALWRSGGILSYEQYF. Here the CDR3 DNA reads TGTGCCTTGTGGAGGAGTGGCGGGATACTCTCCTACGAGCAGTACTTC. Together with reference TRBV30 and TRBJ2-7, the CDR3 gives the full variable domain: SQTIHQWPATLVQPVGSPLSLECTVEGTSNPNLYWYRQAAGRGLQLLFYSVGIGQISSEVPQNLSASRPQDRQFILSSKKLLLSDSGFYLCALWRSGGILSYEQYFGPGTRLTVT.

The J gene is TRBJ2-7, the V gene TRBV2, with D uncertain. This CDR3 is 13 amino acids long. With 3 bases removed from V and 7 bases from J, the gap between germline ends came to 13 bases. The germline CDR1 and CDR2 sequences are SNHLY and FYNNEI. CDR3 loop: CASSEGQSLEQYF. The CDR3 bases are TGTGCCAGCAGTGAGGGCCAGAGCCTGGAGCAGTACTTC.

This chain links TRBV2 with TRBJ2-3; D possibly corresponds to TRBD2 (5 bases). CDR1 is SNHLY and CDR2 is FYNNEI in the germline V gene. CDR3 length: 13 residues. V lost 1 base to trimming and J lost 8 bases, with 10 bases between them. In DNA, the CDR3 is TGTGCCAGCAGTGAAGGGACTGAAGGTACGCAGTATTTT. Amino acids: CASSEGTEGTQYF.

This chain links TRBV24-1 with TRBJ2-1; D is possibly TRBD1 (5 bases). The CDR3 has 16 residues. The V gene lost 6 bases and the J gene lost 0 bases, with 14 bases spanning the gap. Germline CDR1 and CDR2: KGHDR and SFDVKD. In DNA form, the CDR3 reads TGTGCCACCAGTCTGACACAGGCGAGCTCCTACAATGAGCAGTTCTTC. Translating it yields CATSLTQASSYNEQFF.

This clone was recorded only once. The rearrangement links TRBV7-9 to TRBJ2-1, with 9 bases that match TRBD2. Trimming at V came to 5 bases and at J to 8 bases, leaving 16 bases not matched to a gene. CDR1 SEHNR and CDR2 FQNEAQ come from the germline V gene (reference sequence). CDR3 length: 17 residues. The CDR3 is CASSPPRGGLAGDEQFF. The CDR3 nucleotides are TGTGCCAGCAGCCCACCACGAGGCGGCTTAGCGGGAGATGAGCAGTTCTTC.

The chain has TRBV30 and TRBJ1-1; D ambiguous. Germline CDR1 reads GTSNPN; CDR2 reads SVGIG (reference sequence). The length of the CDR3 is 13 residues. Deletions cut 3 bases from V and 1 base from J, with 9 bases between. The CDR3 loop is CAWRGSGNTEAFF. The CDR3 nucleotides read TGTGCCTGGAGGGGTAGCGGGAACACTGAAGCTTTCTTT.

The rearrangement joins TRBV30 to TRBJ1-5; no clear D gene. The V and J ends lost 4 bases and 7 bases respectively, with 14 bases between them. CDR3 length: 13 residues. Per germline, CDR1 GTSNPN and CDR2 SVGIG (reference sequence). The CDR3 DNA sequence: TGTGCCTGGAACTTTGAGGTAAACCAGCCCCAGCATTTT. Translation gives CAWNFEVNQPQHF.

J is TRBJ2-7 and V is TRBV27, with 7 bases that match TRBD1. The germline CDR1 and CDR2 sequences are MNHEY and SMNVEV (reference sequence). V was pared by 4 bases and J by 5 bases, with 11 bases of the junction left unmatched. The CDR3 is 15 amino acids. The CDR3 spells CASSSNTGERDEQYF. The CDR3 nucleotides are TGTGCCAGCAGTTCCAACACAGGGGAGAGGGACGAGCAGTACTTC.

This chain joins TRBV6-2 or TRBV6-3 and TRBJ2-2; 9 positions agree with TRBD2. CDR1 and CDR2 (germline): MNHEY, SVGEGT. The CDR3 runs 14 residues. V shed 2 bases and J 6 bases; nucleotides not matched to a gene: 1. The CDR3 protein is CASSYGTSSGELFF. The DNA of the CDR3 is TGTGCCAGCAGTTACGGGACTAGCTCCGGGGAGCTGTTTTTT.

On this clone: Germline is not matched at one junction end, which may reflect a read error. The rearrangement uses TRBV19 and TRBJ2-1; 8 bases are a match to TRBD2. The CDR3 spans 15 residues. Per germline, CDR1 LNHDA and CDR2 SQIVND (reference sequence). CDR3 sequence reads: CASSEAGEVYNEQFF. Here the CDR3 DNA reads TGTGCCAGTAGTGAAGCGGGAGAGGTTTACAACGAGCAGTTCTTC.

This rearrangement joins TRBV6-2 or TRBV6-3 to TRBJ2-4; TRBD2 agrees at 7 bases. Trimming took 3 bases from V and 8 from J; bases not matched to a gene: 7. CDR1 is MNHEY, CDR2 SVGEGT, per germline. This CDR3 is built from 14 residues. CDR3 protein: CASSYSGPFDIQYF. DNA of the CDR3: TGTGCCAGCAGTTATAGCGGGCCCTTTGACATTCAGTACTTC.

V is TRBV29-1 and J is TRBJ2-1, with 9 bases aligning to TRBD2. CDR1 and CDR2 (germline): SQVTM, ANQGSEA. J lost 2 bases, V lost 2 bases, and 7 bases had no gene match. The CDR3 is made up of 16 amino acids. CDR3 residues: CSVELATSGTYNEQFF. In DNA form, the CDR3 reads TGCAGCGTTGAATTAGCGACTAGCGGAACCTACAATGAGCAGTTCTTC.

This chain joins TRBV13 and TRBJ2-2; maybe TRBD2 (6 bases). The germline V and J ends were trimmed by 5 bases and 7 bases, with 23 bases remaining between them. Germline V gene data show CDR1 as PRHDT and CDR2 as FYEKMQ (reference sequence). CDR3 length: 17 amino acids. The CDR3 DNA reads TGTGCCAGCAGCCCCCACCGACTGGCCGGGGGTGGCGGGGAGCTGTTTTTT. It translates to CASSPHRLAGGGGELFF.

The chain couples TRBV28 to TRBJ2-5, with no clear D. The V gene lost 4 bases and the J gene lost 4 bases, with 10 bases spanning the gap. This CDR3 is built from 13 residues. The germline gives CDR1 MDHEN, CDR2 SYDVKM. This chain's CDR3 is CASSSLPRETQYF. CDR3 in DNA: TGTGCCAGCAGTTCCCTCCCCCGAGAGACCCAGTACTTC.

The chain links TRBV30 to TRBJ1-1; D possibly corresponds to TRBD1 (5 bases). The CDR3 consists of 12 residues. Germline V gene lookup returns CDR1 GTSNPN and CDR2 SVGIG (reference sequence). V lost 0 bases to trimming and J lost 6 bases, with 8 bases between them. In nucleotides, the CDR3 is TGTGCCTGGAGTGTAAGGGGCCCTGAAGCTTTCTTT. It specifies CAWSVRGPEAFF.

The CDR3 sequence: CASSSSVVTGELFF. The CDR3 DNA reads as TGTGCCAGCAGTTCGTCGGTCGTCACCGGGGAGCTGTTTTTT. The gene calls are TRBV28 and TRBJ2-2; no firm D call. With 4 bases removed from V and 4 bases from J, the gap between germline ends came to 10 bases. CDR3 length equals 14 residues. CDR1 is MDHEN and CDR2 is SYDVKM in the germline V gene.

As DNA, the CDR3 is TGTGCCAGTACCAAGAGGGGGCTATCGAACACCGGGGAGCTGTTTTTT. This codes for CASTKRGLSNTGELFF. The genes are TRBV19 and TRBJ2-2, with TRBD1 matching over 7 bases. Trimming took 7 bases from V and 0 from J; bases not matched to a gene: 8. The germline V gene has CDR1 LNHDA and CDR2 SQIVND (reference sequence). The CDR3 is 16 amino acids.

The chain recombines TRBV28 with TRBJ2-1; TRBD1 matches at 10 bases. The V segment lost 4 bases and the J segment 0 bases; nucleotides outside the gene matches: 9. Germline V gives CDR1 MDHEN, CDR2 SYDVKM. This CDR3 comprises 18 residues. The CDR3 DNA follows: TGTGCCAGCAGTTCCGGGACAGGGGTCTTGAGCTCCTACAATGAGCAGTTCTTC. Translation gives CASSSGTGVLSSYNEQFF.